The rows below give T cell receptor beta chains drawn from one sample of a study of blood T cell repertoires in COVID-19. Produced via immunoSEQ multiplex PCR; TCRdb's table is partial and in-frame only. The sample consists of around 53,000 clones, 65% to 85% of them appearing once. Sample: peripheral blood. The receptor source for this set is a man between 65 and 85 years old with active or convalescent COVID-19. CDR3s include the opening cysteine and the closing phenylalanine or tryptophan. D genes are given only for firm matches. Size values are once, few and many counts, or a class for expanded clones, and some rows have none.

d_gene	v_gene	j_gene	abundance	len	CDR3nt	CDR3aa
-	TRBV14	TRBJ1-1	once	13	TGTGCCAGCAGCCGAGAGCGTGCGACTGAAGCTTTCTTT	CASSRERATEAFF
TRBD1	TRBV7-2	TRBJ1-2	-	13	TGTGCCAGCAGCACTGACAGGGCCTATGGCTACACCTTC	CASSTDRAYGYTF
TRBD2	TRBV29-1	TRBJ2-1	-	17	TGCAGCGTTGGCCCTTTTACTAGCGCCCCGGGTTACAATGAGCAGTTCTTC	CSVGPFTSAPGYNEQFF
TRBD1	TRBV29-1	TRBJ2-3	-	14	TGCAGCGTTATCGACAGGGGTTTAGTAGATACGCAGTATTTT	CSVIDRGLVDTQYF
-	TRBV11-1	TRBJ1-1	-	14	TGTGCCAGCAGCTATGGGGGGGCGCGGACTGAAGCTTTCTTT	CASSYGGARTEAFF
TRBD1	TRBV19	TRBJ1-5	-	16	TGTGCCAGTAGTCCCCTGGACAGGGGGAACGGTCAGCCCCAGCATTTT	CASSPLDRGNGQPQHF
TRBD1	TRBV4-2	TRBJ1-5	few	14	TGTGCCAGCAGCCCCGACAGGGTCTCGGCGCCCCAGCATTTT	CASSPDRVSAPQHF
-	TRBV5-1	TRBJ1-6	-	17	TGCGCCAGCAGCCCCATGACCGGGTCCCCGGGGAATTCACCCCTCCACTTT	CASSPMTGSPGNSPLHF
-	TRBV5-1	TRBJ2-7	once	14	TGCGCCAGCAGCTTGTCCGTAGAGACCTACGAGCAGTACTTC	CASSLSVETYEQYF
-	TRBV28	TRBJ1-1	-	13	TGTGCCAGCAGGACGCCAGGGGCAACTGAAGCTTTCTTT	CASRTPGATEAFF
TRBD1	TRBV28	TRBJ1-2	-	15	TGTGCCAGCAGTTTCTCGAGGGGGCTTTCCTATGGCTACACCTTC	CASSFSRGLSYGYTF
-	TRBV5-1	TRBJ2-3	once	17	TGCGCCAGCAGCCCCGCGAGGACTTCATCCCGCACAGATACGCAGTATTTT	CASSPARTSSRTDTQYF
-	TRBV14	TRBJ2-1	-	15	TGTGCCAGCAGCCAAGATTCGGGGTTCGTCAATGAGCAGTTCTTC	CASSQDSGFVNEQFF
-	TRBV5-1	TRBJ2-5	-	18	TGCGCCAGCAGCTTGGCCGAAAGGAGCGGAGCTCCAAAAGAGACCCAGTACTTC	CASSLAERSGAPKETQYF
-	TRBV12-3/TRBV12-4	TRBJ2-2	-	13	TGTGCCAGCAGTACAAGAAGCACCGGGGAGCTGTTTTTT	CASSTRSTGELFF
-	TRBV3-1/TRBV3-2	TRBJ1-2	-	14	TGTGCCAGCAGCCCGAGGGGGGGAGACTATGGCTACACCTTC	CASSPRGGDYGYTF
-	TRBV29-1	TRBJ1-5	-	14	TGCAGCGTTAACCAGGGTTGTGGGAATCAGCCCCTGCATTTT	CSVNQGCGNQPLHF
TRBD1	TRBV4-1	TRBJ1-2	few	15	TGCGCCAGCAGCCAAGATCGGAGACAGGGGTATGGCTACACCTTC	CASSQDRRQGYGYTF
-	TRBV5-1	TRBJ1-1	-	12	TGCGCCAGCCTTTCTCCGGCGGGAGAAGCTTTCTTT	CASLSPAGEAFF
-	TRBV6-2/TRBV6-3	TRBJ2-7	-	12	TGTGCCAGCAGTTACTCCGCGGTAGCGCAGTACTTC	CASSYSAVAQYF
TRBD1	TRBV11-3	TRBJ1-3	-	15	TGTGCCAGCAGTCAGACAGGGTCCCCTGGAAACACCATATATTTT	CASSQTGSPGNTIYF
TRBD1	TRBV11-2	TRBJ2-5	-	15	TGTGCCAGCAGAGCCGGGACAGGGGTTCAAGAGACCCAGTACTTC	CASRAGTGVQETQYF
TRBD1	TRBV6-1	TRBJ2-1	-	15	TGTGCCAGCAGTTCCCGGGACAGGGGGAACAATGAGCAGTTCTTC	CASSSRDRGNNEQFF
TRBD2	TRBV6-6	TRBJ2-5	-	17	TGTGCCAGCAGTCCCGGGACTAGCGGGATGATTCGAGAGACCCAGTACTTC	CASSPGTSGMIRETQYF
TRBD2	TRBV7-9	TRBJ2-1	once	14	TGTGCCAGCATGGCTAGCGGGAGGTACAATGAGCAGTTCTTC	CASMASGRYNEQFF
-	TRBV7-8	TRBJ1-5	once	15	TGTGCCAGCAGCGCGCACCGGGACACCGATCAGCCCCAGCATTTT	CASSAHRDTDQPQHF
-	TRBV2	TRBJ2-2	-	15	TGTGCCAGCAGGGTAGCGGAGCTGAACACCGGGGAGCTGTTTTTT	CASRVAELNTGELFF